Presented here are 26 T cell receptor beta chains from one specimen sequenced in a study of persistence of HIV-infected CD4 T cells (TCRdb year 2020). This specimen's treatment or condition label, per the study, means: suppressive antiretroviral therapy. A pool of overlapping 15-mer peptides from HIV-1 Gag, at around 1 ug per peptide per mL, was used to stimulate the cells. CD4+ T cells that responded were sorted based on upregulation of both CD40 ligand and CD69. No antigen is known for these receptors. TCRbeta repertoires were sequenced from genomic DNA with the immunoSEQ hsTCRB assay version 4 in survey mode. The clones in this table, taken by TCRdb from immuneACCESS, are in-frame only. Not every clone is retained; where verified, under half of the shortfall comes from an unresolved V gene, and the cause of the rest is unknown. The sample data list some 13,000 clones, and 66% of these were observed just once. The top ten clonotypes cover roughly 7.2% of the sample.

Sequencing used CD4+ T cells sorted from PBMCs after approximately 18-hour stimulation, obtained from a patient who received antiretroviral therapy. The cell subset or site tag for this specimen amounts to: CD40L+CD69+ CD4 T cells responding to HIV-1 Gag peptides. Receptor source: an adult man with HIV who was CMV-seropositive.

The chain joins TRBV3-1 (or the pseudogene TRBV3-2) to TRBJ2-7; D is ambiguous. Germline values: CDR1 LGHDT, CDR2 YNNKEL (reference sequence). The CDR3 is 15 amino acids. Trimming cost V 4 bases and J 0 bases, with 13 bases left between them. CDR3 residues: CASSPYYRSSYEQYF. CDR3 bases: TGTGCCAGCAGCCCTTACTACCGGAGCTCCTACGAGCAGTACTTC.

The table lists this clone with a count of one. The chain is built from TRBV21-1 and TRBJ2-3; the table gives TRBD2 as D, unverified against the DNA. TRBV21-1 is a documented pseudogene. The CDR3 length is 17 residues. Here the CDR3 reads CASSKDGSGRSTDTQYF. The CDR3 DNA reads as TGTGCCAGCAGCAAAGATGGCAGCGGGAGAAGCACAGATACGCAGTATTTT.

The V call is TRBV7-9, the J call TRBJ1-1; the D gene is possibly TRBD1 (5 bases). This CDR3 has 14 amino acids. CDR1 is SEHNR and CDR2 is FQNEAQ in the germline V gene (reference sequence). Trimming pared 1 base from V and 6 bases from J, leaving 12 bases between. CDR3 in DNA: TGTGCCAGCAGCTTAGAACAGGTGAGGGCTGAAGCTTTCTTT. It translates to CASSLEQVRAEAFF.

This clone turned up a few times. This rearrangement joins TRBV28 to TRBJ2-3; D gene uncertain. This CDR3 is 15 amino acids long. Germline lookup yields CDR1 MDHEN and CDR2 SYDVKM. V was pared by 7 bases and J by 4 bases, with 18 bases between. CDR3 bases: TGTGCCAGCACCAAAGAGGCCAAGGGCTCAGATACGCAGTATTTT. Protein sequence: CASTKEAKGSDTQYF.

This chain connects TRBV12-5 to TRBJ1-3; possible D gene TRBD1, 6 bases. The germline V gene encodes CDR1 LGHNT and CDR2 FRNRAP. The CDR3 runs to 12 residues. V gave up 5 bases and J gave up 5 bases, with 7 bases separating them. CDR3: CASGDRRNTIYF. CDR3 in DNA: TGTGCTAGTGGTGACAGGAGAAACACCATATATTTT.

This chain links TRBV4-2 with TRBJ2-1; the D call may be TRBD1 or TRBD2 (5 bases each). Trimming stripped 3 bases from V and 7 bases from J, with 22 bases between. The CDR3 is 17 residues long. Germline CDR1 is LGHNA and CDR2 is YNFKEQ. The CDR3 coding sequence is TGTGCCAGCAGCCAGGGGCGGACTGAGCGCTCCCGGAATGAGCAGTTCTTC. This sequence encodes CASSQGRTERSRNEQFF.

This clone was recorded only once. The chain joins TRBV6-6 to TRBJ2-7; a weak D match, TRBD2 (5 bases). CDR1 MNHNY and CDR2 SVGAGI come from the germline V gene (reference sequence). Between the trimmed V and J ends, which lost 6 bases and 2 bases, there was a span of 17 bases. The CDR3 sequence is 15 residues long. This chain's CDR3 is CASRPSGSAPYEQYF. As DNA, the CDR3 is TGTGCCAGCAGACCTTCGGGGTCTGCACCCTACGAGCAGTACTTC.

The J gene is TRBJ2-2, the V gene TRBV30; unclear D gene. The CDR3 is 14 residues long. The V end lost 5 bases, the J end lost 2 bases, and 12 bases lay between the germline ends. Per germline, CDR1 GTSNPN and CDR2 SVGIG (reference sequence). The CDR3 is CAWARLLNTGELFF. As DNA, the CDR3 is TGTGCCTGGGCGAGACTCTTAAACACCGGGGAGCTGTTTTTT.

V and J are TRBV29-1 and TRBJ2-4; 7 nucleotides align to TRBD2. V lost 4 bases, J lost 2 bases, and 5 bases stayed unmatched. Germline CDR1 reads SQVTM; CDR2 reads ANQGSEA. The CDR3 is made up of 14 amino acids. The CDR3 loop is CSVVGGVSKNIQYF. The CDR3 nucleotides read TGCAGCGTTGTGGGAGGGGTGTCCAAAAACATTCAGTACTTC.

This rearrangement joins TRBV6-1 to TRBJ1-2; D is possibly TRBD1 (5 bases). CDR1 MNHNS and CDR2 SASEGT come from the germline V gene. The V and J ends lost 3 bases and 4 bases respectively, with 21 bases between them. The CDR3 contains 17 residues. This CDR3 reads CASSDYGTTGTGYGYTF. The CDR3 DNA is TGTGCCAGCAGTGATTACGGGACTACGGGGACGGGCTATGGCTACACCTTC.

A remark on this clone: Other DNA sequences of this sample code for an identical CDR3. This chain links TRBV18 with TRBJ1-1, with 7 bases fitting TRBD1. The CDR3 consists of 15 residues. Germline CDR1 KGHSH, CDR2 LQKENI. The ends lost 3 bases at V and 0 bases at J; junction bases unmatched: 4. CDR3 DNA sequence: TGTGCCAGCTCACCCCAGGGACAGCTGAACACTGAAGCTTTCTTT. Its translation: CASSPQGQLNTEAFF. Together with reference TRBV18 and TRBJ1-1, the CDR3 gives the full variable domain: NAGVMQNPRHLVRRRGQEARLRCSPMKGHSHVYWYRQLPEEGLKFMVYLQKENIIDESGMPKERFSAEFPKEGPSILRIQQVVRGDSAAYFCASSPQGQLNTEAFFGQGTRLTVV.

The CDR3 is CASSFEKLTGELFF. DNA of the CDR3: TGTGCCAGCAGCTTCGAAAAGCTCACCGGGGAGCTGTTTTTT. This chain links TRBV7-2 with TRBJ2-2; the D is unclear. Between the trimmed V and J ends, which lost 3 bases and 4 bases, there was a span of 9 bases. The CDR3 extends over 14 amino acids. CDR1 and CDR2 from the germline V gene are SGHTA and FQGNSA.

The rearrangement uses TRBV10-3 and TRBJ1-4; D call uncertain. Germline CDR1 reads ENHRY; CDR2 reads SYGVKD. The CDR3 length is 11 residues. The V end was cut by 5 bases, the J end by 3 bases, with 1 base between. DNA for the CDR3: TGTGCCATCAGTTCTAATGAAAAACTGTTTTTT. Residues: CAISSNEKLFF.

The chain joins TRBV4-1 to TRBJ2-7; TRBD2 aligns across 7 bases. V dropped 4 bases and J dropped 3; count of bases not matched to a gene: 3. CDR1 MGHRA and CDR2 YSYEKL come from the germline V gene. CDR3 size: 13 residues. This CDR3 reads CASSLGGDYEQYF. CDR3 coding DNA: TGCGCCAGCAGCCTGGGGGGGGACTACGAGCAGTACTTC.

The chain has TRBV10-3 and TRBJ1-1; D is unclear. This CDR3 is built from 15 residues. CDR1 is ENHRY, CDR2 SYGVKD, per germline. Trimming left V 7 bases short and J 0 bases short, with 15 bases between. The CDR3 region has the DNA TGTGCCATCATCCGGTCAATAACCCTGAACACTGAAGCTTTCTTT. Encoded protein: CAIIRSITLNTEAFF.

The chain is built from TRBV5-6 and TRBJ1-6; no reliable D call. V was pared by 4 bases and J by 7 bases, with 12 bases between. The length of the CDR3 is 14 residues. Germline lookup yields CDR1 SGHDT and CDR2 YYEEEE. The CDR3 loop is CASSRLEANSPLHF. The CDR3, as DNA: TGTGCCAGCAGCCGGTTGGAAGCGAATTCACCCCTCCACTTT. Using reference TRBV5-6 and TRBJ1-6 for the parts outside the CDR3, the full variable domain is DAGVTQSPTHLIKTRGQQVTLRCSPKSGHDTVSWYQQALGQGPQFIFQYYEEEERQRGNFPDRFSGHQFPNYSSELNVNALLLGDSALYLCASSRLEANSPLHFGNGTRLTVT.

The CDR3 DNA is TGTGCCAGCAGCTTAGGGAGTGACAGCTTAAAACTGTTTTTT. Translation: CASSLGSDSLKLFF. This chain connects TRBV11-2 to TRBJ1-4; the D gene is possibly TRBD1 (5 bases). CDR1 SGHAT and CDR2 FQNNGV come from the germline V gene. This CDR3 is 14 amino acids long. V lost 1 base to trimming and J lost 10 bases, with 13 bases between them.

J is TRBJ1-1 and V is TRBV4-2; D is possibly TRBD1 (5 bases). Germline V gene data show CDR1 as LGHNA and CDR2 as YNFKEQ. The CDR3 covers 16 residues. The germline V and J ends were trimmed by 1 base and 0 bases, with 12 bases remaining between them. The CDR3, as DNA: TGTGCCAGCAGCCAAGGAGAGGGGTGGGTGAACACTGAAGCTTTCTTT. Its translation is CASSQGEGWVNTEAFF.

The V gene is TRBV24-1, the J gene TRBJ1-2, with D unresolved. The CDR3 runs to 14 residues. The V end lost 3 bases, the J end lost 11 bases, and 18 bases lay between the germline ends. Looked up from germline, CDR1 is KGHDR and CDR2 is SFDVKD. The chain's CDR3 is CATSDPKVMQAYTF. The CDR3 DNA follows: TGTGCCACCAGTGATCCCAAGGTCATGCAGGCGTACACCTTC.

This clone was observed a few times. The CDR3 region is CASSYNTGAGNTIYF. The CDR3 DNA reads as TGTGCCAGCAGTTACAATACAGGGGCTGGAAACACCATATATTTT. The genes are TRBV6-5 and TRBJ1-3; 7 nucleotides align to TRBD1. The CDR3 has 15 amino acids. The germline CDR1 and CDR2 sequences are MNHEY and SVGAGI. Germline trimming cut 2 bases from V and 2 bases from J; bases unmatched to any gene: 3.

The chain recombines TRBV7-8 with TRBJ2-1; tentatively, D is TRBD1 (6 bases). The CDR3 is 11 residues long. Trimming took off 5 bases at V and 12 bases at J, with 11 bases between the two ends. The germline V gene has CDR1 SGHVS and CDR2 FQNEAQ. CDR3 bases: TGTGCCAGCAGCCCTCAGGGGTGGCAGTTCTTC. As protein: CASSPQGWQFF. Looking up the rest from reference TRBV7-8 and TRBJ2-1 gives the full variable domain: GAGVSQSPRYKVAKRGQDVALRCDPISGHVSLFWYQQALGQGPEFLTYFQNEAQLDKSGLPSDRFFAERPEGSVSTLKIQRTQQEDSAVYLCASSPQGWQFFGPGTRLTVL.

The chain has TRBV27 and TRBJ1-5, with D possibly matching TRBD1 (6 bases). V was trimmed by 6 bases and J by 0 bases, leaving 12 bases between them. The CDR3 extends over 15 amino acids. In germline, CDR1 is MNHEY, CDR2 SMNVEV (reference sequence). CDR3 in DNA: TGTGCCAGCAGGGTCCGGGACAATAGCAATCAGCCCCAGCATTTT. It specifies CASRVRDNSNQPQHF.

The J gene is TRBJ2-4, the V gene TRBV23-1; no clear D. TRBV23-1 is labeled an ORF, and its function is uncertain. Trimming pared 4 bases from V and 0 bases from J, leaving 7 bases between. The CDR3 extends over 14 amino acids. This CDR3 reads CASSRRVAKNIQYF. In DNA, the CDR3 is TGCGCCAGCAGTCGGAGAGTAGCCAAAAACATTCAGTACTTC.

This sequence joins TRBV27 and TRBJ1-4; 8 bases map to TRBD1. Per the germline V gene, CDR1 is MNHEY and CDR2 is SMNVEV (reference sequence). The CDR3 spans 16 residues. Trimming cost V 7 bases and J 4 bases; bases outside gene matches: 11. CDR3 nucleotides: TGTGCCAGCAAAGAGATAAGAGGACAGGGTAATGAAAAACTGTTTTTT. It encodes CASKEIRGQGNEKLFF.

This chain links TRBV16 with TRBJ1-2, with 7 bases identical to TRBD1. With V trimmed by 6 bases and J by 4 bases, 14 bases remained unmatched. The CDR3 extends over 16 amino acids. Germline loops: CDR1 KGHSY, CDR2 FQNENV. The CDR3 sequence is CASSLFQTGAGYGYTF. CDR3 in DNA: TGTGCCAGCAGTCTATTTCAAACAGGGGCAGGCTATGGCTACACCTTC.

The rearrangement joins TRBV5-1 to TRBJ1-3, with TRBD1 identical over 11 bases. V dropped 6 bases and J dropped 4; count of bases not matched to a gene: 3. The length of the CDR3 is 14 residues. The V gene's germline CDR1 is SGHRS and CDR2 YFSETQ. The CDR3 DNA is TGCGCCAGCAAGGGACAGGGGGAAGGAAACACCATATATTTT. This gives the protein CASKGQGEGNTIYF.